The 5 T cell receptor beta chains given below trace back to one sample, sequenced in a study of blood T cell repertoires in COVID-19. The assay was immunoSEQ multiplex PCR, and TCRdb's table has in-frame clones only and misses some. The sample contains around 180,000 clones, 70% to 90% of which appear only once. Source material: peripheral blood. The receptors derive from a human donor in a cohort sampled during active COVID-19.

The chain has TRBV30 and TRBJ2-7, with 8 nucleotides matching TRBD1. V lost 4 bases and J lost 0; bases outside the gene matches: 11. Germline-derived CDR1 and CDR2 are GTSNPN and SVGIG (reference sequence). The length of the CDR3 is 16 residues. CDR3 amino acids: CAWILVGTGPSYEQYF. CDR3 coding DNA: TGTGCCTGGATACTCGTGGGGACAGGCCCCTCCTACGAGCAGTACTTC.

This clone was detected only once. The chain joins TRBV5-1 to TRBJ2-1; D ambiguous. CDR3 length: 13 residues. The germline V and J ends were trimmed by 5 bases and 4 bases, with 10 bases remaining between them. Germline CDR1 and CDR2: SGHRS and YFSETQ. The CDR3 nucleotides are TGCGCCAGCAGTATGGGCGAGTACAATGAGCAGTTCTTC. Protein product: CASSMGEYNEQFF.

V usage is TRBV19 and J usage is TRBJ1-6; tentatively, D is TRBD1 (5 bases). The V gene lost 3 bases and the J gene lost 14 bases, with 14 bases spanning the gap. The CDR3 extends over 13 amino acids. Germline CDR1 is LNHDA and CDR2 is SQIVND (reference sequence). The CDR3 coding sequence is TGTGCCAGTAGTATCACAGGCCGAGAGGCCCTCCACTTT. It translates to CASSITGREALHF. Together with reference TRBV19 and TRBJ1-6, the CDR3 gives the full variable domain: DGGITQSPKYLFRKEGQNVTLSCEQNLNHDAMYWYRQDPGQGLRLIYYSQIVNDFQKGDIAEGYSVSREKKESFPLTVTSAQKNPTAFYLCASSITGREALHFGNGTRLTVT.

The chain is built from TRBV19 and TRBJ2-5; 11 bases agree with TRBD2. The V gene's germline CDR1 is LNHDA and CDR2 SQIVND (reference sequence). The CDR3 runs to 15 residues. The V segment lost 6 bases and the J segment 2 bases; nucleotides outside the gene matches: 5. The CDR3 loop is CASSPTSGIQETQYF. The CDR3 bases are TGTGCCAGTAGCCCGACTAGCGGGATTCAAGAGACCCAGTACTTC.

J is TRBJ2-1 and V is TRBV19, with TRBD2 as a possible D gene (6 bases). Germline CDR1 reads LNHDA; CDR2 reads SQIVND (reference sequence). The CDR3 covers 13 residues. The V end was cut by 6 bases, the J end by 9 bases, with 15 bases between. CDR3 DNA: TGTGCCAGTAGCCCGCTGACTAGTGGTGAGCAGTTCTTC. Amino acids: CASSPLTSGEQFF. The full variable domain, rest sourced from reference TRBV19 and TRBJ2-1, is DGGITQSPKYLFRKEGQNVTLSCEQNLNHDAMYWYRQDPGQGLRLIYYSQIVNDFQKGDIAEGYSVSREKKESFPLTVTSAQKNPTAFYLCASSPLTSGEQFFGPGTRLTVL.